The T cell receptor (beta chain) under discussion was sequenced for a study of early T cells in non-severe SARS-CoV-2 infection. Study conclusions and caveats: VDJdb-based matching was biased toward anti-spike CD8 responses and missed private and CD4 specificities.

This clonotype was counted a few times. Its antigen is not identified. Individual cDNA molecules received unique molecular identifiers. TCRdb reprocessed the 5' RACE reads via MiXCR and lists one record per CDR3 protein. The table includes roughly 30,000 distinct CDR3 sequences, approximately 4.6% detected once. Looked up from germline, CDR1 is SEHNR and CDR2 is FQNEAQ (reference sequence). The CDR3 contains 12 residues. V lost 5 bases, J lost 5 bases, and 8 bases lay in between. The sequence was obtained from an adult who was a healthcare worker with PCR-confirmed SARS-CoV-2 infection or an uninfected control (not recorded which). Sequencing was carried out using whole blood. The rearrangement links TRBV7-9 to TRBJ2-3; D gene ambiguous. The CDR3 here is CASSLYKDTQYF. The CDR3 bases are TGTGCCAGCAGCCTTTATAAAGATACGCAGTATTTT.